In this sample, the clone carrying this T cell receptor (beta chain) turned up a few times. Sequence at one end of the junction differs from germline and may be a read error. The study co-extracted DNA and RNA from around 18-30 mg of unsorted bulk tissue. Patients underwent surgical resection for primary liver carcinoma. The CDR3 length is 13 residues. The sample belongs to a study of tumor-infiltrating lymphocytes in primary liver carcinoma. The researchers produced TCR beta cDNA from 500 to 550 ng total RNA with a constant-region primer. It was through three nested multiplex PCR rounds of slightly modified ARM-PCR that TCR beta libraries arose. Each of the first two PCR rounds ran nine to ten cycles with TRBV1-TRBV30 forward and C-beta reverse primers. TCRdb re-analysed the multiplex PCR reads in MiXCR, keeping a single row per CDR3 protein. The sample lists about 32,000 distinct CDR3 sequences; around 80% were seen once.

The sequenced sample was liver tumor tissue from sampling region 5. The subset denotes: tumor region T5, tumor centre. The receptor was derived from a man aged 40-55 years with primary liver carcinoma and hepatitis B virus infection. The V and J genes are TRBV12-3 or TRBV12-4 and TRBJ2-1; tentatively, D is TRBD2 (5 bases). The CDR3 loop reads CASGFREYNEQLF. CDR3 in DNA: TGTGCCAGCGGTTTCCGGGAATACAATGAGCAGCTCTTC.